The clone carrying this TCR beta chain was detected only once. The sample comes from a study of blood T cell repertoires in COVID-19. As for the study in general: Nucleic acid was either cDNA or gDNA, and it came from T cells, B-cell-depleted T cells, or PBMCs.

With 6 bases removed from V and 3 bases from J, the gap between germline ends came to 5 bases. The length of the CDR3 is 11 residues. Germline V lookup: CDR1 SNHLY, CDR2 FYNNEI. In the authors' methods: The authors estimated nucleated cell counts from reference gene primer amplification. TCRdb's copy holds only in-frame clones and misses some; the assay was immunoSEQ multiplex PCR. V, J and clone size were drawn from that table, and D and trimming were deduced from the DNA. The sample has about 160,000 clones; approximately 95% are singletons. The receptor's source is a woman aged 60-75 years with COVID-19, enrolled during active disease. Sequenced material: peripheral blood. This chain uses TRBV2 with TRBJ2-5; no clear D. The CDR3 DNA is TGTGCCAGCAGACAAGAAGAGACCCAGTACTTC. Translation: CASRQEETQYF. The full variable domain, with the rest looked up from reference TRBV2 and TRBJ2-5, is EPEVTQTPSHQVTQMGQEVILRCVPISNHLYFYWYRQILGQKVEFLVSFYNNEISEKSEIFDDQFSVERPDGSNFTLKIRSTKLEDSAMYFCASRQEETQYFGPGTRLLVL.